The 20 T cell receptor beta chains below all came from one sample that was sequenced in a study of T cells in Graves' hyperthyroidism and ophthalmopathy. Amplified TCR beta CDR3 regions derived from RNA transcripts. With the HTBI primer set, the TCR CDR3 went through a first round of RT-PCR. In TCRdb, the multiplex PCR reads were re-called with MiXCR into one record per CDR3 protein. Of 500,000 to 750,000 distinct CDR3 sequences listed, over 12% are singletons. Sequencing was done on a sample of blood. These receptors were obtained from a woman younger than 35 with Graves' ophthalmopathy.

At least ten counts were recorded for this clonotype. The V gene is TRBV12-3 or TRBV12-4, the J gene TRBJ2-5, with 9 bases fitting TRBD1. This CDR3 is built from 15 residues. Trimming at V came to 2 bases and at J to 5 bases, leaving 6 bases not matched to a gene. The CDR3 loop reads CASSLHRGRGETQYF. The CDR3 coding sequence is TGTGCCAGCAGTTTACACAGGGGGCGCGGGGAGACCCAGTACTTC.

This clonotype was seen a few times. This rearrangement joins TRBV20-1 to TRBJ1-1; D uncertain. This CDR3 comprises 11 residues. Trimming cost V 0 bases and J 10 bases, with 9 bases left between them. Germline CDR1 reads DFQATT; CDR2 reads SNEGSKA (reference sequence). CDR3 DNA sequence: TGCAGTGCTAGAGATGAAGCCACAGCTTTCTTT. This translates into CSARDEATAFF.

This clonotype was found many times. The chain combines TRBV28 with TRBJ2-7, with 7 bases lining up with TRBD1. V lost 4 bases and J lost 4; bases outside the gene matches: 7. CDR1 and CDR2 (germline): MDHEN, SYDVKM. This CDR3 is built from 14 residues. In nucleotides, the CDR3 is TGTGCCAGCAGTTGGGGACAGCGGAATTACGAGCAGTACTTC. Its protein product is CASSWGQRNYEQYF.

The sample holds many counts of this clonotype. The chain links TRBV11-1 to TRBJ2-1; weak D call: TRBD1 (6 bases). Trimming pared 2 bases from V and 5 bases from J, leaving 10 bases between. CDR3 size: 14 residues. CDR1 is SGHAT and CDR2 is FQDESV in the germline V gene (reference sequence). CDR3 in DNA: TGTGCCAGCAGCTTACGGGACACCAACAATGAGCAGTTCTTC. Protein product: CASSLRDTNNEQFF.

This clonotype was picked up many times. The chain couples TRBV20-1 to TRBJ2-1; maybe TRBD1 (5 bases). Per the germline V gene, CDR1 is DFQATT and CDR2 is SNEGSKA (reference sequence). The V gene lost 1 base and the J gene lost 0 bases, with 16 bases spanning the gap. CDR3 length: 17 residues. CDR3 loop: CSARAGHLWSSYNEQFF. The DNA of the CDR3 is TGCAGTGCTAGAGCTGGACATCTTTGGAGCTCCTACAATGAGCAGTTCTTC.

This clonotype was detected ten times or more. The chain recombines TRBV9 with TRBJ2-3; D is ambiguous. Germline V gene sequence: CDR1 SGDLS, CDR2 YYNGEE. This CDR3 spans 14 amino acids. V was clipped by 1 base and J by 5 bases, with 11 bases between them. The CDR3 reads CASSVSEWGDTQYF. The CDR3 nucleotides are TGTGCCAGCAGCGTAAGCGAGTGGGGAGATACGCAGTATTTT.

A note on this clonotype: A much more abundant neighbour one base away suggests this may be a read error. J is TRBJ1-2 and V is TRBV7-9; TRBD1 matches at 8 bases. CDR3 length: 14 amino acids. V lost 1 base, J lost 9 bases, and 7 bases stayed unmatched. Germline CDR1 and CDR2: SEHNR and FQNEAQ (reference sequence). CDR3 loop: CASSLGGQVDSYTF. CDR3 in DNA: TGTGCCAGCAGCTTAGGGGGACAGGTGGATAGCTACACCTTC.

V gene TRBV28 combines with J gene TRBJ2-7, with 15 bases that match TRBD2. Germline V CDR1 and CDR2: MDHEN, SYDVKM. The ends lost 6 bases at V and 0 bases at J; junction bases unmatched: 9. This CDR3 comprises 18 residues. This CDR3 is CASSPGTSGRSSSYEQYF. Here the CDR3 DNA reads TGTGCCAGCAGCCCAGGGACTAGCGGGAGGTCTAGCTCCTACGAGCAGTACTTC.

This clonotype was recorded many times. J is TRBJ2-2 and V is TRBV27; D perhaps matches TRBD2 (6 bases). CDR3 size: 16 residues. Germline V gene sequence: CDR1 MNHEY, CDR2 SMNVEV (reference sequence). V was cut by 7 bases and J by 2 bases, with 17 bases left in between. CDR3 amino acids: CASTPRGGVNTGELFF. CDR3 coding DNA: TGTGCCAGCACTCCGCGGGGCGGGGTAAACACCGGGGAGCTGTTTTTT.

This clonotype has a count of ten or more. The rearrangement uses TRBV11-1 and TRBJ2-5, with a possible D match to TRBD1 (7 bases). Germline lookup yields CDR1 SGHAT and CDR2 FQDESV (reference sequence). Trimming took 3 bases from V and 4 from J, leaving 12 bases between them. CDR3 size: 14 residues. CDR3 DNA: TGTGCCAGCAGCTTTGGAGGGGGCGTAGAGACCCAGTACTTC. This sequence encodes CASSFGGGVETQYF. Supplemented by reference TRBV11-1 and TRBJ2-5, the full variable domain reads EAEVAQSPRYKITEKSQAVAFWCDPISGHATLYWYRQILGQGPELLVQFQDESVVDDSQLPKDRFSAERLKGVDSTLKIQPAELGDSAMYLCASSFGGGVETQYFGPGTRLLVL.

This clonotype was counted ten times or more. The rearrangement links TRBV2 to TRBJ2-7, with 7 bases matching TRBD2. This CDR3 contains 14 residues. Germline CDR1 and CDR2: SNHLY and FYNNEI. The V segment lost 7 bases and the J segment 2 bases; nucleotides outside the gene matches: 8. The CDR3: CASMVEAGPYEQYF. CDR3 nucleotide sequence: TGTGCCAGCATGGTCGAAGCGGGACCCTACGAGCAGTACTTC.

This clonotype came up many times. The chain uses TRBV18 and TRBJ2-7, with D uncertain. V gave up 3 bases and J gave up 3 bases, with 9 bases separating them. Germline-derived CDR1 and CDR2 are KGHSH and LQKENI. The CDR3 extends over 13 amino acids. The CDR3 sequence: CASSPIGYYEQYF. CDR3 nucleotides: TGTGCCAGCTCACCGATTGGCTACTACGAGCAGTACTTC.

The table lists this clonotype with many counts. The rearrangement links TRBV27 to TRBJ1-2; 7 bases map to TRBD1. Trimming at V came to 7 bases and at J to 4 bases, leaving 12 bases not matched to a gene. CDR3 length: 15 amino acids. The germline V gene has CDR1 MNHEY and CDR2 SMNVEV (reference sequence). The CDR3 region is CASKMSRGGGYGYTF. CDR3 coding DNA: TGTGCCAGCAAAATGTCTAGAGGGGGCGGCTATGGCTACACCTTC.

CDR3 sequence (DNA): TGTGCCAGCGCACAGAGGGGGAACACCGGGGAGCTGTTTTTT. This gives the protein CASAQRGNTGELFF. The V and J genes are TRBV2 and TRBJ2-2; perhaps D is TRBD1 or TRBD2 (5 bases each). The CDR3 has 14 amino acids. The germline V and J ends were trimmed by 8 bases and 1 base, with 11 bases remaining between them. The germline V gene has CDR1 SNHLY and CDR2 FYNNEI.

This CDR3 is CASSQDPSGRRDNEQFF. The DNA of the CDR3 is TGCGCCAGCAGCCAAGACCCTAGCGGGAGAAGGGACAATGAGCAGTTCTTC. The V call is TRBV4-1, the J call TRBJ2-1; 10 bases fit TRBD2. Looked up from germline, CDR1 is MGHRA and CDR2 is YSYEKL. Trimming cost V 0 bases and J 5 bases; bases outside gene matches: 7. CDR3 length equals 17 residues.

This clonotype was detected many times. The chain joins TRBV11-1 to TRBJ2-3; D is perhaps TRBD1 or TRBD2 (5 bases each). Germline V lookup: CDR1 SGHAT, CDR2 FQDESV (reference sequence). This CDR3 region has 15 residues. V lost 5 bases, J lost 1 base, and 13 bases lay in between. Here the CDR3 DNA reads TGTGCCAGCAGCCAGGGAGCGGTGGGCACAGATACGCAGTATTTT. Its protein product is CASSQGAVGTDTQYF.

This clonotype showed up many times. The gene calls are TRBV28 and TRBJ1-4, with D unclear. Germline V gives CDR1 MDHEN, CDR2 SYDVKM. Trimming removed 6 bases from V and 2 bases from J, with 10 bases in between. This CDR3 spans 14 amino acids. As DNA, the CDR3 is TGTGCCAGCAGCACCCACGGTACTAATGAAAAACTGTTTTTT. This sequence encodes CASSTHGTNEKLFF.

This chain joins TRBV7-9 and TRBJ1-1; TRBD1 aligns across 7 bases. This CDR3 has 13 amino acids. Germline CDR1 SEHNR, CDR2 FQNEAQ (reference sequence). Germline trimming cut 8 bases from V and 1 base from J; bases unmatched to any gene: 4. The CDR3 is CASDRVGNTEAFF. DNA of the CDR3: TGTGCCAGCGACAGGGTGGGGAACACTGAAGCTTTCTTT.

The rearrangement joins TRBV7-9 to TRBJ2-1; TRBD2 matches at 10 bases. With V trimmed by 5 bases and J by 0 bases, 16 bases remained unmatched. The CDR3 runs to 20 residues. Germline V CDR1 and CDR2: SEHNR, FQNEAQ (reference sequence). CDR3 loop: CASSPLAGSFLSSSYNEQFF. The CDR3 region has the DNA TGTGCCAGCAGCCCACTAGCGGGGAGCTTTTTAAGTAGCTCCTACAATGAGCAGTTCTTC.

V usage is TRBV7-2 and J usage is TRBJ2-7, with 7 bases identical to TRBD2. J gave up 3 bases and V 5 bases, and 7 bases lay outside the gene matches. CDR3 length: 14 amino acids. CDR1 and CDR2 (germline): SGHTA, FQGNSA. CDR3 sequence reads: CASSPPTSNYEQYF. The CDR3, as DNA: TGTGCCAGCAGCCCTCCGACTAGCAACTACGAGCAGTACTTC.